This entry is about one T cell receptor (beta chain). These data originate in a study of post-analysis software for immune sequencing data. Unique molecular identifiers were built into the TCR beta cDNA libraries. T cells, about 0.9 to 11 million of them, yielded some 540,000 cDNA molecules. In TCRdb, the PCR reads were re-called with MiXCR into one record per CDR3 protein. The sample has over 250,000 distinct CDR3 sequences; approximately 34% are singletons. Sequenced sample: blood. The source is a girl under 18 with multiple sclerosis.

The CDR3 is CASSQGDRVAGETQYF. In DNA form, the CDR3 reads TGCGCCAGCAGCCAGGGGGACAGGGTGGCGGGAGAGACCCAGTACTTC. V is TRBV4-1 and J is TRBJ2-5; TRBD1 agrees at 9 bases. The CDR3 totals 16 residues. Unmatched junction bases numbered 9, after V lost 3 bases and J lost 4 bases. The V gene's germline CDR1 is MGHRA and CDR2 YSYEKL.